Shown below are 14 T cell receptor beta chains from a single sample sequenced in a study of cytomegalovirus exposure and HLA in healthy donors. Clones were sequenced by immunoSEQ multiplex PCR, and TCRdb holds only the in-frame ones, with some missing. The sample holds 150,000 to 200,000 clones, roughly 80% seen once. The sample was PBMCs. Receptors originate from a man younger than 30 in good health and CMV-seropositive.

The V call is TRBV9, the J call TRBJ2-3; 11 bases are a match to TRBD1. Germline-derived CDR1 and CDR2 are SGDLS and YYNGEE. The CDR3 loop spans 15 amino acids. Trimming took 2 bases from V and 3 from J; bases not matched to a gene: 2. The CDR3 DNA reads as TGTGCCAGCAGCGTCCGGGACAGGGGGACAGATACGCAGTATTTT. Encoded protein: CASSVRDRGTDTQYF. The variable domain in full, completed from reference TRBV9 and TRBJ2-3, reads DSGVTQTPKHLITATGQRVTLRCSPRSGDLSVYWYQQSLDQGLQFLIQYYNGEERAKGNILERFSAQQFPDLHSELNLSSLELGDSALYFCASSVRDRGTDTQYFGPGTRLTVL.

The chain uses TRBV4-3 and TRBJ1-5, with D maybe TRBD1 (6 bases). CDR3 size: 15 residues. Germline-derived CDR1 and CDR2 are LGHNA and YSLEER. The germline V and J ends were trimmed by 2 bases and 3 bases, with 11 bases remaining between them. The CDR3 loop reads CASSQTDSYNQPQHF. The DNA for the CDR3 is TGCGCCAGCAGCCAAACGGACAGCTACAATCAGCCCCAGCATTTT.

CDR3 DNA: TGTGCCAGTAGTATTTCCCCAAAGACAGGGCTTACTGAAGCTTTCTTT. It translates to CASSISPKTGLTEAFF. V is TRBV19 and J is TRBJ1-1, with 7 bases matching TRBD1. From germline, CDR1 is LNHDA and CDR2 SQIVND (reference sequence). After removal of 3 bases from V and 5 bases from J, the junction contained 12 bases not matched to a gene. This CDR3 comprises 16 residues.

This clone turned up a few times. The V and J genes are TRBV20-1 and TRBJ1-2; perhaps TRBD1 as D (5 bases). The CDR3 covers 11 residues. Germline assignment: CDR1 DFQATT and CDR2 SNEGSKA (reference sequence). The V gene lost 4 bases and the J gene lost 4 bases, with 7 bases spanning the gap. The CDR3 loop is CSATDTYGYTF. The CDR3 DNA follows: TGCAGTGCTACGGACACCTATGGCTACACCTTC.

The chain is built from TRBV5-6 and TRBJ2-7; 8 bases agree with TRBD1. V shed 3 bases, J shed 2 bases, and the junction held 1 base outside the gene matches. Germline V gene lookup returns CDR1 SGHDT and CDR2 YYEEEE. The length of the CDR3 is 13 residues. CDR3 in DNA: TGTGCCAGCAGCTGGGACAGGACCTACGAGCAGTACTTC. Protein product: CASSWDRTYEQYF.

This chain links TRBV11-3 with TRBJ2-1, with 7 bases lining up with TRBD1. CDR3 length equals 15 residues. The ends lost 6 bases at V and 3 bases at J; junction bases unmatched: 8. CDR1 and CDR2 (germline): SGHNT, YENEEA. The CDR3 protein is CASSSRDSDYNEQFF. Here the CDR3 DNA reads TGTGCCAGCAGTAGCCGGGACAGTGACTACAATGAGCAGTTCTTC.

V is TRBV6-1 and J is TRBJ2-7; maybe TRBD2 (5 bases). The CDR3 spans 15 residues. Germline loops: CDR1 MNHNS, CDR2 SASEGT. V was clipped by 1 base and J by 3 bases, with 13 bases between them. CDR3 protein: CASSEVSGYYYEQYF. CDR3 nucleotide sequence: TGTGCCAGCAGTGAAGTGTCGGGGTACTACTACGAGCAGTACTTC.

The genes are TRBV28 and TRBJ2-3; TRBD2 matches 14 bases. V was clipped by 1 base and J by 4 bases; unmatched bases: 10. Germline loops: CDR1 MDHEN, CDR2 SYDVKM. The CDR3 consists of 19 residues. The CDR3 DNA reads as TGTGCCAGCAGTTTATTCCTGGGACTAGCGGGAGAGGGGCCAGATACGCAGTATTTT. Its protein product is CASSLFLGLAGEGPDTQYF.

This clone was found a few times. The rearrangement joins TRBV7-9 to TRBJ2-1, with TRBD2 matching over 9 bases. Trimming took 3 bases from V and 0 from J; bases not matched to a gene: 0. The CDR3 runs to 15 residues. Per the germline V gene, CDR1 is SEHNR and CDR2 is FQNEAQ (reference sequence). The CDR3 loop reads CASSFSGSSYNEQFF. CDR3 DNA: TGTGCCAGCAGCTTTAGCGGGAGCTCCTACAATGAGCAGTTCTTC.

This clone was recorded only once. The chain employs TRBV5-1 and TRBJ2-2; weak D call: TRBD2 (6 bases). Germline assignment: CDR1 SGHRS and CDR2 YFSETQ. V was trimmed by 7 bases and J by 2 bases, leaving 12 bases between them. CDR3 length: 14 residues. DNA for the CDR3: TGCGCCAGCTGCCGGGGGTTAAACACCGGGGAGCTGTTTTTT. This codes for CASCRGLNTGELFF. The full variable domain, completed using reference TRBV5-1 and TRBJ2-2, is KAGVTQTPRYLIKTRGQQVTLSCSPISGHRSVSWYQQTPGQGLQFLFEYFSETQRNKGNFPGRFSGRQFSNSRSEMNVSTLELGDSALYLCASCRGLNTGELFFGEGSRLTVL.

This clone is a singleton in its sample. The V and J genes are TRBV6-1 and TRBJ2-5; D may be TRBD1 (5 bases). The CDR3 loop spans 14 amino acids. Between the trimmed V and J ends, which lost 4 bases and 5 bases, there was a span of 14 bases. From germline, CDR1 is MNHNS and CDR2 SASEGT. The CDR3 DNA sequence: TGTGCCAGCAGTGCAGGGCAAATCGGGGAGACCCAGTACTTC. Residues: CASSAGQIGETQYF.

The rearrangement joins TRBV18 to TRBJ1-5; 7 bases are a match to TRBD1. CDR3 size: 16 residues. CDR1 is KGHSH, CDR2 LQKENI, per germline. Germline trimming cut 5 bases from V and 2 bases from J; bases unmatched to any gene: 9. CDR3 nucleotides: TGTGCCAGCTCAGACGCAGGGGGTGGGGGCAATCAGCCCCAGCATTTT. Amino acids: CASSDAGGGGNQPQHF.

This clone was seen a handful of times. This rearrangement joins TRBV7-3 to TRBJ1-4; weak D call: TRBD1 (6 bases). The ends were cut back, 4 bases at V and 11 bases at J, with 17 bases in the middle. Germline V CDR1 and CDR2: SGHTA, FQGTGA. There are 14 residues in the CDR3. The CDR3, as DNA: TGTGCCAGCAGCTCTGGACAGCCGCCGGCGAAACTGTTTTTT. It is translated as CASSSGQPPAKLFF.

The CDR3 DNA reads TGTGCCAGCAGCTCCCGGGACACCCCCTACGAGCAGTACTTC. Amino acid sequence: CASSSRDTPYEQYF. This chain links TRBV7-6 with TRBJ2-7, with a weak D call TRBD1 (6 bases). With 4 bases removed from V and 2 bases from J, the gap between germline ends came to 12 bases. Germline V gene sequence: CDR1 SGHVS, CDR2 FNYEAQ. This CDR3 is built from 14 residues. The entire variable domain, with the rest obtained from reference TRBV7-6 and TRBJ2-7, is as follows: GAGVSQSPRYKVTKRGQDVALRCDPISGHVSLYWYRQALGQGPEFLTYFNYEAQQDKSGLPNDRFSAERPEGSISTLTIQRTEQRDSAMYRCASSSRDTPYEQYFGPGTRLTVT.